The source of this T cell receptor beta chain is a study of blood T cells in healthy people across ages. Study-wide findings and caveats: Diversity of TCR beta per million T cells declined in a roughly linear way with age. PBMCs went unsorted, and a conclusive naive versus antigen-experienced comparison was therefore prevented.

With regard to this clonotype: Its matching antigen is unknown.

PCR was performed a second time for about 6 to 12 cycles using a sample-barcoded 5' primer and a J-beta primer mix. TCRdb reprocessed the 5' RACE reads via MiXCR and lists one record per CDR3 protein. The sample gives some 1,800,000 distinct CDR3 sequences, about two fifths of which show up once; 23% is in the top ten. This CDR3 is built from 14 residues. Trimming cost V 4 bases and J 7 bases, with 17 bases left between them. Germline CDR1 reads SQVTM; CDR2 reads ANQGSEA. This chain links TRBV29-1 with TRBJ2-4, with D possibly TRBD2 on 6 matching bases. This receptor was identified in a human donor in good health. Material: blood. CDR3 residues: CSVGGTDSGNIQYF. The CDR3 nucleotides read TGCAGCGTTGGGGGGACTGACTCTGGGAACATTCAGTACTTC.